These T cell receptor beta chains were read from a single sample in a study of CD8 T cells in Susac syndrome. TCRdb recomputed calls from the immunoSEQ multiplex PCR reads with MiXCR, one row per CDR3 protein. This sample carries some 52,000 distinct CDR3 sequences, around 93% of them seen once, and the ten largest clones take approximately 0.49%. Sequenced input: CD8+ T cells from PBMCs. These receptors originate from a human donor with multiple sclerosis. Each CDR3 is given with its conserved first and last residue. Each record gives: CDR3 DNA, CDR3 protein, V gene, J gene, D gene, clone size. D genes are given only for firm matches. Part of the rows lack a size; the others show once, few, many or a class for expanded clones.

DNA: TGTGCCAGCAGTTCCCCCGGGGAAGCCTACGAGCAGTACTTC
CDR3: CASSSPGEAYEQYF
V: TRBV27
J: TRBJ2-7
D: NA
size: once

DNA: TGTGCCAGCAGCCATTCGGGAGAAACCTACGAGCAGTACTTC
CDR3: CASSHSGETYEQYF
V: TRBV3-1
J: TRBJ2-7
D: NA
size: NA

DNA: TGTGCCAGCAGCAACGGACCCTCTGGGAATAATTCACCCCTCCACTTT
CDR3: CASSNGPSGNNSPLHF
V: TRBV7-9
J: TRBJ1-6
D: NA
size: NA

DNA: TGCGCCAGCAGCCAAGGGGTACAGTTCTACGAGCAGTACTTC
CDR3: CASSQGVQFYEQYF
V: TRBV4-1
J: TRBJ2-7
D: NA
size: NA

DNA: TGTGCCAGCAGTTCCACCCAGGCCTTCTCCCAAGAGACCCAGTACTTC
CDR3: CASSSTQAFSQETQYF
V: TRBV28
J: TRBJ2-5
D: NA
size: NA

DNA: TGCAGTGCATGGGACAGGGACTCCTACGAGCAGTACTTC
CDR3: CSAWDRDSYEQYF
V: TRBV20-1
J: TRBJ2-7
D: TRBD1
size: once

DNA: TGTGCCACCAGCAGCGAGCGGTCTCTCCCCGAAGAGACCCAGTACTTC
CDR3: CATSSERSLPEETQYF
V: TRBV15
J: TRBJ2-5
D: NA
size: few

DNA: TGTGCCACCAGTGATTCATGGACAGGGGAGTACAATGAGCAGTTCTTC
CDR3: CATSDSWTGEYNEQFF
V: TRBV24-1
J: TRBJ2-1
D: TRBD1
size: NA

DNA: TGTGCCAGCAGCTTCAGCGGGGGTTACAATGAGCAGTTCTTC
CDR3: CASSFSGGYNEQFF
V: TRBV7-2
J: TRBJ2-1
D: TRBD2
size: once

DNA: TGTGCCAGCAGCTCTTTGATCTTAGCGGTCAGGGACTTTCAGTACTTC
CDR3: CASSSLILAVRDFQYF
V: TRBV7-8
J: TRBJ2-4
D: NA
size: NA

DNA: TGTGCCAGCAGCCGGCCGACAGCTGGAAACCCGGTCGAGCAGTACTTC
CDR3: CASSRPTAGNPVEQYF
V: TRBV5-4
J: TRBJ2-7
D: NA
size: NA

DNA: TGTGCCAGTACAATTGGGACCTTGAACACTGAAGCTTTCTTT
CDR3: CASTIGTLNTEAFF
V: TRBV19
J: TRBJ1-1
D: NA
size: NA

DNA: TGTGCCAGCAGCTCCGGAGCGGGACTTGAAGCTTTCTTT
CDR3: CASSSGAGLEAFF
V: TRBV7-9
J: TRBJ1-1
D: NA
size: NA

DNA: TGCGCCAGCAGCCAAGTTTATACAGGCAGCTCCTACGAGCAGTACTTC
CDR3: CASSQVYTGSSYEQYF
V: TRBV4-1
J: TRBJ2-7
D: NA
size: NA

DNA: TGTGCCAGCAGTCCCGGGACTAGCGGGGACCAAGAGACCCAGTACTTC
CDR3: CASSPGTSGDQETQYF
V: TRBV6-2/TRBV6-3
J: TRBJ2-5
D: TRBD2
size: once

DNA: TGCAGTGCTAGAGATCTCCCAGGGAATGAGCAGTTCTTC
CDR3: CSARDLPGNEQFF
V: TRBV20-1
J: TRBJ2-1
D: NA
size: NA

DNA: TGTGCCAGCATGGGGGTAATGTGGGAGACCCAGTACTTC
CDR3: CASMGVMWETQYF
V: TRBV2
J: TRBJ2-5
D: NA
size: NA

DNA: TGTGCCAGCAGTTACTTTACAGGGAGAAATCAGCCCCAGCATTTT
CDR3: CASSYFTGRNQPQHF
V: TRBV6-2/TRBV6-3
J: TRBJ1-5
D: NA
size: NA

DNA: TGTGCCAGCAGCCAAGCCGGGGGGGGCTACACCTTC
CDR3: CASSQAGGGYTF
V: TRBV3-1
J: TRBJ1-2
D: NA
size: NA

DNA: TGTGCCAGCAGTTTATCAGCTGGAGGTTTGGATTTCCACGAGCAGTACTTC
CDR3: CASSLSAGGLDFHEQYF
V: TRBV28
J: TRBJ2-7
D: NA
size: once

DNA: TGCAGTGCTAGAGCCATTTCAGATACGAACACTGAAGCTTTCTTT
CDR3: CSARAISDTNTEAFF
V: TRBV20-1
J: TRBJ1-1
D: NA
size: once

DNA: TGTGCCAGCAGCCAATCTACAGGGAACCGCTATGGCTACACCTTC
CDR3: CASSQSTGNRYGYTF
V: TRBV14
J: TRBJ1-2
D: NA
size: NA

DNA: TGTGCCAGCAGTTCGCCGGACAGGGGCTACGAGCAGTACTTC
CDR3: CASSSPDRGYEQYF
V: TRBV28
J: TRBJ2-7
D: TRBD1
size: NA

DNA: TGCAGTGCTAGAGGTCCCAGCGGGGGGGCCTTGGGTACAGATACGCAGTATTTT
CDR3: CSARGPSGGALGTDTQYF
V: TRBV20-1
J: TRBJ2-3
D: TRBD2
size: few

DNA: TGCGCCAGTAGCGGGGGGGCCCACGAGCAGTACTTC
CDR3: CASSGGAHEQYF
V: TRBV10-2
J: TRBJ2-7
D: TRBD2
size: NA

DNA: TGTGCCAGCAGTCCCGGGCCTTACACCGGGGAGCTGTTTTTT
CDR3: CASSPGPYTGELFF
V: TRBV6-4
J: TRBJ2-2
D: NA
size: NA